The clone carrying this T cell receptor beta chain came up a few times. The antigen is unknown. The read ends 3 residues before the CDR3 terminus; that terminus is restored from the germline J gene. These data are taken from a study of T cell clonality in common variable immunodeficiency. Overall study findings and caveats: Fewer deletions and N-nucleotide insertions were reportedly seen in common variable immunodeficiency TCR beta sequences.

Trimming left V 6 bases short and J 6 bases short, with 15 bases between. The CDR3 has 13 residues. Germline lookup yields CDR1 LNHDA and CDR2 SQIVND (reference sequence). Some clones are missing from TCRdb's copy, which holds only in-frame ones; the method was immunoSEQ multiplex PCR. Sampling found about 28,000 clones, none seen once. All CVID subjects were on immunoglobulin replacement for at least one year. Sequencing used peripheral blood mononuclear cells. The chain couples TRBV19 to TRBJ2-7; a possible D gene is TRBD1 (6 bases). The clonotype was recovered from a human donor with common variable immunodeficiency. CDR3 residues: CASRDNGGIEQYF. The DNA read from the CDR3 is TGTGCCAGTAGAGACAATGGGGGCATCGAG. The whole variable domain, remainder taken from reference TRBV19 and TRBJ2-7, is DGGITQSPKYLFRKEGQNVTLSCEQNLNHDAMYWYRQDPGQGLRLIYYSQIVNDFQKGDIAEGYSVSREKKESFPLTVTSAQKNPTAFYLCASRDNGGIEQYFGPGTRLTVT.